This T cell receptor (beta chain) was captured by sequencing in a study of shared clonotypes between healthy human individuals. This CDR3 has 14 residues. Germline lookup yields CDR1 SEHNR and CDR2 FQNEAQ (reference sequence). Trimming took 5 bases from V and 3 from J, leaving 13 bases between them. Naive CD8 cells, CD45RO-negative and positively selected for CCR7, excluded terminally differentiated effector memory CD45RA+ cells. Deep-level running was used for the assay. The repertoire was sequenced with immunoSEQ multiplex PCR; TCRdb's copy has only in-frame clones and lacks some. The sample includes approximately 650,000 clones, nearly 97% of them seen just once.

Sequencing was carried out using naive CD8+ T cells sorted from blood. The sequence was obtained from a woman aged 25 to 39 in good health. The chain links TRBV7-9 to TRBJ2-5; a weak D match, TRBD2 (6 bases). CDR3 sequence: CASSHSGAKETQYF. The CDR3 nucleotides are TGTGCCAGCAGCCATAGCGGAGCAAAAGAGACCCAGTACTTC.